This T cell receptor beta chain appears in the sequencing data of a study of blood T cells in healthy people across ages. Then a second PCR, running about 6 to 12 cycles, was carried out with a sample-barcoded 5' primer and a J-beta primer mix. TCRdb analysed the 5' RACE reads with MiXCR anew, one entry per CDR3 protein. The data show 1,800,000 or so distinct CDR3 sequences, about two fifths seen once. The CDR3 is 17 residues long. Germline V gives CDR1 MGHDK, CDR2 SYGVNS. The V end lost 1 base, the J end lost 5 bases, and 20 bases lay between the germline ends. V gene TRBV25-1 combines with J gene TRBJ1-1; D might be TRBD1 (5 bases). Sequenced: blood. This sequence originates from a human donor in good health. CDR3 sequence: CASSEFFEGTGGTEAFF. In DNA, the CDR3 is TGTGCCAGCAGTGAATTTTTCGAGGGGACTGGGGGTACTGAAGCTTTCTTT. The full variable domain, its missing parts supplied by reference TRBV25-1 and TRBJ1-1, is EADIYQTPRYLVIGTGKKITLECSQTMGHDKMYWYQQDPGMELHLIHYSYGVNSTEKGDLSSESTVSRIRTEHFPLTLESARPSHTSQYLCASSEFFEGTGGTEAFFGQGTRLTVV.